A selection of T cell receptor beta chains follows, all from one sample in a study of cytomegalovirus exposure and HLA in healthy donors. The table came from immunoSEQ multiplex PCR; TCRdb's copy has only in-frame clones and leaves some out. The table has 130,000 or so clones, under 75% seen once; the top ten hold roughly 2.5%. Sequencing was carried out using PBMCs. The receptors come from a woman aged 40 to 49 in good health and CMV-seronegative. The CDR3 runs from the conserved cysteine through the conserved F or W. A D gene is named only where the DNA matches it firmly. Clone size is shown for a subset of rows, as once, few, many or a class of expanded clone.

d_call: NA; j_call: TRBJ2-3; clone_size: NA; v_call: TRBV5-1; cdr3_aa: CASSLNRAVTDTQYF; cdr3_nt: TGCGCCAGCAGCTTGAACAGGGCGGTCACAGATACGCAGTATTTT
d_call: TRBD1; j_call: TRBJ2-3; clone_size: NA; v_call: TRBV29-1; cdr3_aa: CSDRDRGTDTQYF; cdr3_nt: TGCAGCGACCGGGACAGGGGCACAGATACGCAGTATTTT
d_call: TRBD1; j_call: TRBJ2-7; clone_size: NA; v_call: TRBV28; cdr3_aa: CASSGQGAYEQYF; cdr3_nt: TGTGCCAGCAGCGGACAGGGCGCCTACGAGCAGTACTTC
d_call: TRBD1; j_call: TRBJ1-2; clone_size: few; v_call: TRBV27; cdr3_aa: CASSLSRTGSRGYGYTF; cdr3_nt: TGTGCCAGCAGCCTGTCCCGGACAGGGAGCCGGGGCTATGGCTACACCTTC
d_call: NA; j_call: TRBJ2-2; clone_size: NA; v_call: TRBV15; cdr3_aa: CATTGGSGTGELFF; cdr3_nt: TGTGCCACCACCGGAGGTTCCGGCACCGGGGAGCTGTTTTTT
d_call: TRBD2; j_call: TRBJ2-5; clone_size: NA; v_call: TRBV7-2; cdr3_aa: CASSLGPSGGGPQYF; cdr3_nt: TGTGCCAGCAGCTTAGGTCCTAGCGGGGGGGGTCCCCAGTACTTC
d_call: TRBD1; j_call: TRBJ2-3; clone_size: NA; v_call: TRBV5-1; cdr3_aa: CASSDGTGADTQYF; cdr3_nt: TGCGCCAGCAGTGATGGGACAGGGGCAGATACGCAGTATTTT
d_call: NA; j_call: TRBJ1-1; clone_size: few; v_call: TRBV7-2; cdr3_aa: CASSLSSTRGGTEAFF; cdr3_nt: TGTGCCAGCAGCCTTTCGTCGACCCGGGGGGGCACTGAAGCTTTCTTT
d_call: NA; j_call: TRBJ2-5; clone_size: NA; v_call: TRBV5-4; cdr3_aa: CASSLASGDETQYF; cdr3_nt: TGTGCCAGCAGCTTGGCTTCGGGGGACGAGACCCAGTACTTC
d_call: TRBD1; j_call: TRBJ1-1; clone_size: NA; v_call: TRBV10-3; cdr3_aa: CAISGTGMNTEAFF; cdr3_nt: TGTGCCATCAGCGGGACAGGGATGAACACTGAAGCTTTCTTT
d_call: NA; j_call: TRBJ1-5; clone_size: NA; v_call: TRBV6-1; cdr3_aa: CASTGMGNNQPQHF; cdr3_nt: TGTGCCAGCACAGGGATGGGGAACAATCAGCCCCAGCATTTT
d_call: TRBD1; j_call: TRBJ1-2; clone_size: few; v_call: TRBV5-4; cdr3_aa: CASSLQGADGYTF; cdr3_nt: TGTGCCAGCAGCTTACAGGGGGCTGATGGCTACACCTTC
d_call: NA; j_call: TRBJ2-3; clone_size: NA; v_call: TRBV5-6; cdr3_aa: CASSGGRPDTQYF; cdr3_nt: TGTGCCAGCAGCGGGGGCCGTCCGGATACGCAGTATTTT
d_call: TRBD1; j_call: TRBJ1-1; clone_size: few; v_call: TRBV9; cdr3_aa: CASSPRDRGWRNTEAFF; cdr3_nt: TGTGCCAGCAGCCCCCGGGACAGGGGGTGGAGGAACACTGAAGCTTTCTTT
d_call: NA; j_call: TRBJ1-2; clone_size: NA; v_call: TRBV6-5; cdr3_aa: CASRPGQPLYGYTF; cdr3_nt: TGTGCCAGCAGGCCCGGACAGCCGCTCTATGGCTACACCTTC
d_call: TRBD1; j_call: TRBJ1-2; clone_size: NA; v_call: TRBV11-2; cdr3_aa: CASSTDRGAVGYGYTF; cdr3_nt: TGTGCCAGCAGCACGGACAGGGGGGCCGTGGGCTATGGCTACACCTTC
d_call: NA; j_call: TRBJ1-1; clone_size: NA; v_call: TRBV19; cdr3_aa: CASSISPGNTEAFF; cdr3_nt: TGTGCCAGTAGTATAAGTCCAGGGAACACTGAAGCTTTCTTT
d_call: NA; j_call: TRBJ1-5; clone_size: NA; v_call: TRBV2; cdr3_aa: CASSSQGYGNQPQHF; cdr3_nt: TGTGCCAGCAGCTCACAGGGTTACGGCAATCAGCCCCAGCATTTT
d_call: NA; j_call: TRBJ2-4; clone_size: once; v_call: TRBV11-2; cdr3_aa: CASSFGGAKNIQYF; cdr3_nt: TGTGCCAGCAGCTTTGGCGGGGCCAAAAACATTCAGTACTTC
d_call: NA; j_call: TRBJ1-2; clone_size: NA; v_call: TRBV27; cdr3_aa: CASSLNRGVGGYTF; cdr3_nt: TGTGCCAGCAGTTTAAACCGGGGGGTTGGTGGCTACACCTTC
d_call: NA; j_call: TRBJ2-3; clone_size: NA; v_call: TRBV7-9; cdr3_aa: CASSPPYRLGTDTQYF; cdr3_nt: TGTGCCAGCAGCCCCCCTTACAGGTTGGGCACCGATACGCAGTATTTT
d_call: TRBD2; j_call: TRBJ2-7; clone_size: NA; v_call: TRBV28; cdr3_aa: CASRPLLAGDAYEQYF; cdr3_nt: TGTGCCAGCAGGCCCCTTCTAGCGGGGGACGCCTACGAGCAGTACTTC
d_call: TRBD2; j_call: TRBJ2-3; clone_size: NA; v_call: TRBV19; cdr3_aa: CASSILWGGQDTQYF; cdr3_nt: TGTGCCAGTAGTATATTATGGGGGGGTCAAGATACGCAGTATTTT
d_call: NA; j_call: TRBJ1-5; clone_size: few; v_call: TRBV2; cdr3_aa: CASSPEQGKQPQHF; cdr3_nt: TGTGCCAGCAGCCCTGAACAGGGAAAACAGCCCCAGCATTTT
d_call: TRBD1; j_call: TRBJ2-7; clone_size: few; v_call: TRBV7-2; cdr3_aa: CASSLERTGDEQYF; cdr3_nt: TGTGCCAGCAGCTTAGAGCGGACAGGCGACGAGCAGTACTTC
d_call: NA; j_call: TRBJ2-7; clone_size: NA; v_call: TRBV28; cdr3_aa: CASTGNHEQYF; cdr3_nt: TGTGCCAGTACAGGGAACCACGAGCAGTACTTC
d_call: NA; j_call: TRBJ1-2; clone_size: few; v_call: TRBV7-2; cdr3_aa: CASSLTPQDGYTF; cdr3_nt: TGTGCCAGCAGCCTGACGCCTCAGGATGGCTACACCTTC
d_call: NA; j_call: TRBJ2-3; clone_size: NA; v_call: TRBV11-1; cdr3_aa: CASSFQGRDTQYF; cdr3_nt: TGTGCCAGCAGCTTCCAGGGTAGAGATACGCAGTATTTT
d_call: TRBD2; j_call: TRBJ2-4; clone_size: NA; v_call: TRBV6-1; cdr3_aa: CASTRTGGGIQYF; cdr3_nt: TGTGCCAGCACCCGGACCGGGGGGGGCATTCAGTACTTC
d_call: NA; j_call: TRBJ1-2; clone_size: NA; v_call: TRBV27; cdr3_aa: CASGGQGGYGYTF; cdr3_nt: TGTGCCAGCGGAGGGCAGGGAGGCTATGGCTACACCTTC
d_call: TRBD2; j_call: TRBJ2-3; clone_size: NA; v_call: TRBV7-2; cdr3_aa: CASSLVWSGATDTQYF; cdr3_nt: TGTGCCAGCAGCTTAGTGTGGAGCGGGGCCACAGATACGCAGTATTTT
d_call: TRBD1; j_call: TRBJ1-5; clone_size: NA; v_call: TRBV5-4; cdr3_aa: CASSLQGASNQPQHF; cdr3_nt: TGTGCCAGCAGCCTACAGGGGGCCTCCAATCAGCCCCAGCATTTT
d_call: NA; j_call: TRBJ2-7; clone_size: NA; v_call: TRBV27; cdr3_aa: CASSLDSNYEQYF; cdr3_nt: TGTGCCAGCAGTTTGGACAGTAACTACGAGCAGTACTTC
d_call: NA; j_call: TRBJ1-1; clone_size: once; v_call: TRBV28; cdr3_aa: CASSVPGLFWEGTEAFF; cdr3_nt: TGTGCCAGCAGTGTCCCGGGACTTTTTTGGGAGGGCACTGAAGCTTTCTTT
d_call: NA; j_call: TRBJ1-1; clone_size: few; v_call: TRBV30; cdr3_aa: CAWSRFRNTEAFF; cdr3_nt: TGTGCCTGGAGTCGTTTCCGGAACACTGAAGCTTTCTTT
d_call: NA; j_call: TRBJ1-2; clone_size: NA; v_call: TRBV7-8; cdr3_aa: CASSLRAGGTYGYTF; cdr3_nt: TGTGCCAGCAGCCTCCGGGCCGGGGGAACCTATGGCTACACCTTC
d_call: NA; j_call: TRBJ1-6; clone_size: NA; v_call: TRBV7-2; cdr3_aa: CASSFDSPLHF; cdr3_nt: TGTGCCAGCAGCTTCGATTCACCCCTCCACTTT
d_call: TRBD1; j_call: TRBJ2-2; clone_size: NA; v_call: TRBV4-2; cdr3_aa: CASSPGTGETGELFF; cdr3_nt: TGTGCCAGCAGCCCCGGGACAGGGGAAACCGGGGAGCTGTTTTTT
d_call: NA; j_call: TRBJ2-1; clone_size: NA; v_call: TRBV30; cdr3_aa: CAWSQGRNEQFF; cdr3_nt: TGTGCCTGGAGTCAGGGGCGCAATGAGCAGTTCTTC
d_call: TRBD1; j_call: TRBJ1-1; clone_size: NA; v_call: TRBV4-1; cdr3_aa: CASSQEGQGINTEAFF; cdr3_nt: TGCGCCAGCAGCCAGGAGGGACAGGGAATAAACACTGAAGCTTTCTTT
d_call: NA; j_call: TRBJ1-1; clone_size: NA; v_call: TRBV4-3; cdr3_aa: CASSQLGNTEAFF; cdr3_nt: TGCGCCAGCAGCCAACTAGGGAACACTGAAGCTTTCTTT
d_call: NA; j_call: TRBJ1-4; clone_size: NA; v_call: TRBV4-2; cdr3_aa: CASSQEPATNEKLFF; cdr3_nt: TGTGCCAGCAGCCAAGAACCAGCAACTAATGAAAAACTGTTTTTT
d_call: NA; j_call: TRBJ2-2; clone_size: few; v_call: TRBV7-2; cdr3_aa: CASSLGLFRNTGELFF; cdr3_nt: TGTGCCAGCAGCCTGGGACTTTTCCGTAACACCGGGGAGCTGTTTTTT